Listed below are T cell receptor beta chains from one sample, sequenced in a study of shared clonotypes between healthy human individuals. Sequencing used immunoSEQ multiplex PCR; TCRdb keeps in-frame clones, though not all of them. The sample has 2,500,000 or so clones, 85% to 95% seen once. Sequenced: naive CD4+ T cells from PBMCs. These receptors came from a young man in good health. Some clones in this sample may be carry-over from other donors' samples. CDR3s include the opening cysteine and the closing phenylalanine or tryptophan. The D gene is left open where the match is weak. Size is omitted from some rows. Given values are once, few, many or a class for expanded clones.

d_gene,abundance,len,j_gene,v_gene,CDR3nt,CDR3aa
NA,NA,16,TRBJ2-2,TRBV30,TGTGCCTGGACACTTACCGGGACTGCGAACACCGGGGAGCTGTTTTTT,CAWTLTGTANTGELFF
NA,NA,13,TRBJ1-5,TRBV15,TGTGCCACCAGCTTCGGACGGGTCCAGCCCCAGCATTTT,CATSFGRVQPQHF
NA,NA,13,TRBJ1-1,TRBV7-9,TGTGCCAGCAGCTTAGCCCTCTCCACTGAAGCTTTCTTT,CASSLALSTEAFF
TRBD1,NA,15,TRBJ2-5,TRBV6-6,TGTGCCAGCAGAGGCCCCGGGACAGGGCAAGAGACCCAGTACTTC,CASRGPGTGQETQYF
TRBD1,NA,14,TRBJ1-3,TRBV2,TGTGCCAGCAGCCGGACAGGGGCCGGAAACACCATATATTTT,CASSRTGAGNTIYF
NA,NA,14,TRBJ2-1,TRBV7-8,TGTGCCAGCAGCTATATCGGACTAAACAATGAGCAGTTCTTC,CASSYIGLNNEQFF
TRBD2,NA,15,TRBJ2-1,TRBV6-1,TGTGCCAGCAGGAAACTAGCGGGAGTCGGGAATGAGCAGTTCTTC,CASRKLAGVGNEQFF
NA,NA,16,TRBJ2-2,TRBV5-6,TGTGCCAGCAGCTTGGCCGGGAGTGGGAGCACCGGGGAGCTGTTTTTT,CASSLAGSGSTGELFF
TRBD1,NA,15,TRBJ1-3,TRBV6-6,TGTGCCAGCAGTACCCCGGACAGGGGACGGAACACCATATATTTT,CASSTPDRGRNTIYF
NA,NA,12,TRBJ2-1,TRBV27,TGTGCCAGCAGTTCTAGGTATGATGAGCAGTTCTTC,CASSSRYDEQFF
TRBD1,NA,12,TRBJ1-2,TRBV5-1,TGCGCCAGCAGCGGGACAGGGAGTGGCTACACCTTC,CASSGTGSGYTF
TRBD1,NA,15,TRBJ2-5,TRBV9,TGTGCCAGCAGCGTAGGGACAGGGGGATGGGAGACCCAGTACTTC,CASSVGTGGWETQYF
TRBD1,NA,14,TRBJ2-7,TRBV29-1,TGCAGCGTAGCCCCCGGACAGGGTTCCTACGAGCAGTACTTC,CSVAPGQGSYEQYF
TRBD1,NA,16,TRBJ2-7,TRBV10-3,TGTGCCATCAGCCCAATACCCGGGACAGGGGACTACGAGCAGTACTTC,CAISPIPGTGDYEQYF
TRBD2,NA,18,TRBJ2-5,TRBV2,TGTGCCAGCACCTACCTGGGGGGGAAGAATGATGTACAAGAGACCCAGTACTTC,CASTYLGGKNDVQETQYF
NA,once,21,TRBJ2-7,TRBV7-8,TGTGCCAGCAGCTTAGCGAGCGTTAGCGGAATTACTTCTAACTTAGCCTACGAGCAGTACTTC,CASSLASVSGITSNLAYEQYF
NA,NA,15,TRBJ1-1,TRBV5-4,TGTGCCAGCCTCCCCCGGGACCCGAGGAACACTGAAGCTTTCTTT,CASLPRDPRNTEAFF
NA,NA,15,TRBJ1-3,TRBV10-3,TGTGCCATCAGTGAGTCGGACCGCCCTGGAAACACCATATATTTT,CAISESDRPGNTIYF
NA,NA,14,TRBJ2-2,TRBV7-3,TGTGCCAGCAGCTTAACAGGGTACACCGGGGAGCTGTTTTTT,CASSLTGYTGELFF
NA,NA,15,TRBJ1-4,TRBV28,TGTGCCAGCAGTTTGGGGGTACCCACAAATGAAAAACTGTTTTTT,CASSLGVPTNEKLFF
TRBD2,NA,16,TRBJ2-7,TRBV7-8,TGTGCCAGCAGCTTAGGCGAACCGGGACTAGGTGCTACTCCGTACTTC,CASSLGEPGLGATPYF
NA,NA,16,TRBJ2-4,TRBV5-1,TGCGCCAGCAGCTTGGCCGCGGGAAGTTGGGGAAACATTCAGTACTTC,CASSLAAGSWGNIQYF
NA,NA,15,TRBJ2-7,TRBV4-1,TGCGCCAGCAGCCAAAGGACCGGTAATTCCTACGAGCAGTACTTC,CASSQRTGNSYEQYF